This TCR beta chain was sequenced during a study of cytomegalovirus exposure and HLA in healthy donors. Across the whole study: Most donors, roughly 82% of around 400 genotyped, fell in the Caucasian-associated ancestry cluster.

The PCR made use of 60 Vbeta and 13 Jbeta primers. The authors' processing: Later reanalysis found 70 million to 95 million unique TCR beta chains, some 10 million of them shared. Profiled with immunoSEQ multiplex PCR; TCRdb holds only in-frame clones, not every one. V, J and clone size reflect that table, while D and trimming were determined from the DNA. The table records roughly 200,000 clones, over 65% of them present only once. In this sample, this clone turned up once. No antigen is known for it. Findings of the study overall: Most sequenced TCRs were rare (though some public TCRs occurred in many donors). Donor immune exposure was known only as CMV serostatus.

Germline V gene sequence: CDR1 SQVTM, CDR2 ANQGSEA. There are 13 residues in the CDR3. Unmatched junction bases numbered 7, after V lost 6 bases and J lost 8 bases. Sequencing input: PBMCs. The sequence was obtained from a woman in her sixties in good health and CMV-seropositive. The V gene is TRBV29-1, the J gene TRBJ1-4; 9 bases map to TRBD1. In DNA form, the CDR3 reads TGCAGCGTGGGGACAGGGAAGAGGGAAAAACTGTTTTTT. It is translated as CSVGTGKREKLFF. Variable domain in full (rest from reference TRBV29-1 and TRBJ1-4): SAVISQKPSRDICQRGTSLTIQCQVDSQVTMMFWYRQQPGQSLTLIATANQGSEATYESGFVIDKFPISRPNLTFSTLTVSNMSPEDSSIYLCSVGTGKREKLFFGSGTQLSVL.